This entry features one T cell receptor beta chain sequence. Its antigen is not identified. This specimen comes from a study of radiotherapy plus CTLA-4 blockade in lung cancer. In the study overall: For 18% of patients, objective responses occurred, and about 30% had disease control.

Points from the study as a whole: Early blood T cell clone dynamics reportedly forecast response best, with interferon-beta. Peripheral blood showed expansion of tumor-derived TCR clones after radiotherapy and ipilimumab.

Some clones are missing from TCRdb's copy, which holds only in-frame ones; the method was immunoSEQ multiplex PCR. This table holds 100,000 or so clones, roughly 80% found once. The germline V gene encodes CDR1 SGHAT and CDR2 FQDESV (reference sequence). V dropped 6 bases and J dropped 2 bases, with 18 bases sitting between them. CDR3 length: 16 residues. The V and J genes are TRBV11-1 and TRBJ2-3; a weak D match, TRBD2 (5 bases). Source: peripheral blood, taken from a patient treated with radiotherapy plus ipilimumab. The receptor's source is a human donor with non-small cell lung cancer that progressed on radiotherapy plus ipilimumab. CDR3 sequence: CASSPAFGVSTDTQYF. In nucleotides, the CDR3 is TGTGCCAGCAGTCCCGCTTTCGGGGTCTCCACAGATACGCAGTATTTT.